What follows are 6 T cell receptor beta chains derived from one specimen sequenced in a study of vaccination and CD4 T cells after COVID-19. Treatment given: approximately nine-day PBMC culture with coronavirus spike peptide pools or control peptides (ViraFEST assay). Cultured CD4+ T cell DNA was sequenced using the Oncomine TCR Beta short-read assay. MiXCR, run by TCRdb on the PCR reads, gives a single entry per CDR3 protein. The sample contains approximately 18,000 distinct CDR3 sequences, about 45% of which appear only once. Their recognized antigens are unknown. This specimen consisted of CD4+ T cells from blood, cultured in vitro, obtained after SARS-CoV-2 vaccination. These receptors came from a human donor who had recovered from COVID-19.

The chain combines TRBV6-1 with TRBJ1-2; 10 bases map to TRBD1. The CDR3 spans 17 residues. Germline V gives CDR1 MNHNS, CDR2 SASEGT. Trimming at V came to 7 bases and at J to 1 base, leaving 12 bases not matched to a gene. As DNA, the CDR3 is TGTGCCAGCACCCGCGGGGGACAGGGGTCTTTTAACTATGGCTACACCTTC. It translates to CASTRGGQGSFNYGYTF.

The chain carries TRBV7-9 and TRBJ1-6; 9 nucleotides agree with TRBD1. J gave up 9 bases and V 6 bases, and 12 bases lay outside the gene matches. The CDR3 is 16 residues long. Germline CDR1 reads SEHNR; CDR2 reads FQNEAQ (reference sequence). The DNA for the CDR3 is TGTGCCAGCAGTTCGGACAGGACAGGGGTGGCTTCACCCCTCCACTTT. Its protein product is CASSSDRTGVASPLHF.

This rearrangement joins TRBV20-1 to TRBJ2-7, with 7 positions matching TRBD2. Trimming removed 4 bases from V and 2 bases from J; junction bases left unmatched: 8. CDR1 and CDR2 from the germline V gene are DFQATT and SNEGSKA (reference sequence). The CDR3 is 14 amino acids. The CDR3 sequence: CSAKRTGLPYEQYF. The CDR3 nucleotides are TGCAGTGCTAAACGAACGGGACTACCCTACGAGCAGTACTTC.

This chain connects TRBV10-3 to TRBJ2-4; D is possibly TRBD2 (6 bases). This CDR3 region has 14 residues. The V end was cut by 9 bases, the J end by 8 bases, with 20 bases between. Germline V gives CDR1 ENHRY, CDR2 SYGVKD. In DNA form, the CDR3 reads TGTGCCATTAATGGAAGGGGACTGGGAGACATTCAGTACTTC. Its translation: CAINGRGLGDIQYF.

The chain recombines TRBV20-1 with TRBJ2-7; TRBD1 aligns across 9 bases. Germline loops: CDR1 DFQATT, CDR2 SNEGSKA (reference sequence). This CDR3 is 14 amino acids long. With V trimmed by 4 bases and J by 3 bases, 7 bases remained unmatched. The CDR3 is CSAITDRGNYEQYF. CDR3 sequence (DNA): TGCAGTGCTATTACGGACAGGGGAAACTACGAGCAGTACTTC.

The rearrangement joins TRBV20-1 to TRBJ1-2; 8 bases align to TRBD1. The ends lost 5 bases at V and 1 base at J; junction bases unmatched: 6. Germline loops: CDR1 DFQATT, CDR2 SNEGSKA (reference sequence). The CDR3 is 14 amino acids. CDR3 sequence: CSAEDRVGNYGYTF. DNA of the CDR3: TGCAGTGCTGAGGACAGGGTGGGTAACTATGGCTACACCTTC.